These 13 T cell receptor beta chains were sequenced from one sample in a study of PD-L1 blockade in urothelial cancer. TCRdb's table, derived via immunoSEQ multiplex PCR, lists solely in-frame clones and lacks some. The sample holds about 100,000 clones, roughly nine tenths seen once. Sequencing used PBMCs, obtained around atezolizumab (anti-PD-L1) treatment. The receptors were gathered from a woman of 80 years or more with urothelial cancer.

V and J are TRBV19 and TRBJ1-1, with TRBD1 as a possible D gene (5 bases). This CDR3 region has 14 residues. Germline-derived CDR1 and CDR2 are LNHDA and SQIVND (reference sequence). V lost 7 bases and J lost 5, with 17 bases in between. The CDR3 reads CASTPSRVWTEAFF. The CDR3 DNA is TGTGCCAGTACCCCTTCCAGGGTCTGGACTGAAGCTTTCTTT.

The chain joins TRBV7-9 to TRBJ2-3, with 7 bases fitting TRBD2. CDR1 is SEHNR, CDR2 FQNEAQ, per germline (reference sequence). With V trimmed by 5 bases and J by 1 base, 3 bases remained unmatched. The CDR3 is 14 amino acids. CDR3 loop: CASSPAGGTDTQYF. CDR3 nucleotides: TGTGCCAGCAGCCCGGCGGGGGGCACAGATACGCAGTATTTT.

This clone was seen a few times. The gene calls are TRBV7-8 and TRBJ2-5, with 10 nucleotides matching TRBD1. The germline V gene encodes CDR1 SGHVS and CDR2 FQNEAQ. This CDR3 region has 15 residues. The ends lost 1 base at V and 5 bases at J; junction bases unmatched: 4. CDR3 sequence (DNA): TGTGCCAGCAGCTTAGGACAGGGGGCTTTGGAGACCCAGTACTTC. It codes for CASSLGQGALETQYF.

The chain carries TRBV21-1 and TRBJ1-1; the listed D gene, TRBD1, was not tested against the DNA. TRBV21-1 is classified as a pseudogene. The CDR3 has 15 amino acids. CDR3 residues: CASSEQGWMNTEAFF. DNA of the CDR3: TGTGCCAGCAGCGAACAGGGATGGATGAACACTGAAGCTTTCTTT.

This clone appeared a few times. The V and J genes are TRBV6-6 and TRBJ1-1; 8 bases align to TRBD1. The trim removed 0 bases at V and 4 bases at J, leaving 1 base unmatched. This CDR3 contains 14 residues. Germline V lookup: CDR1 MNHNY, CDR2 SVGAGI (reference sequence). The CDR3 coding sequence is TGTGCCAGCAGTTACTCTGGACAGGGCACTGAAGCTTTCTTT. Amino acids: CASSYSGQGTEAFF.

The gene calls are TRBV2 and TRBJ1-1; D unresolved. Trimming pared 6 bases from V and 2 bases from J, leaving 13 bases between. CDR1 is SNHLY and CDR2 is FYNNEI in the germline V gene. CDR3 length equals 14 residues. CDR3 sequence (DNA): TGTGCCAGCAGGTGGAGTACTTTCAACACTGAAGCTTTCTTT. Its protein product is CASRWSTFNTEAFF.

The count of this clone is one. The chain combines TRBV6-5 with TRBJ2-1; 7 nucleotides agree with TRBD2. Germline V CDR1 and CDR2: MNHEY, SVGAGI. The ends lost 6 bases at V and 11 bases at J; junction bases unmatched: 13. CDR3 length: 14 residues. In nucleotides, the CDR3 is TGTGCCAGCAGCCCCACCGGGATCAGCGGGAAGCAGTTCTTC. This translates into CASSPTGISGKQFF.

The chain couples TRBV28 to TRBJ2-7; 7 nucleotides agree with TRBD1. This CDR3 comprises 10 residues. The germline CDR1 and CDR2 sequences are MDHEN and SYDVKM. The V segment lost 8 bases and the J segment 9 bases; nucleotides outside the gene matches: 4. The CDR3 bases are TGTGCCAGCGGTGGACAGGCGCAGTACTTC. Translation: CASGGQAQYF. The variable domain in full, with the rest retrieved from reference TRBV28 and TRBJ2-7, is DVKVTQSSRYLVKRTGEKVFLECVQDMDHENMFWYRQDPGLGLRLIYFSYDVKMKEKGDIPEGYSVSREKKERFSLILESASTNQTSMYLCASGGQAQYFGPGTRLTVT.

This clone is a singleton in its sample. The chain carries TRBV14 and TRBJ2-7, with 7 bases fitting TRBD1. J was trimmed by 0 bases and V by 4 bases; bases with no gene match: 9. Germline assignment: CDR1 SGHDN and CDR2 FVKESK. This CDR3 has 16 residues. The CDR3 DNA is TGTGCCAGCAGCCGTCGCCAGGGGGTAAGCTCCTACGAGCAGTACTTC. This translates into CASSRRQGVSSYEQYF.

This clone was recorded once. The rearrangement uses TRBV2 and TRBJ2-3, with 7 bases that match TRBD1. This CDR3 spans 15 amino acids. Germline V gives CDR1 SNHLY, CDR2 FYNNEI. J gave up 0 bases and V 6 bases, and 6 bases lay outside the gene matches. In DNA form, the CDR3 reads TGTGCCAGCAGGGGGCAGGGGGTTAGCACAGATACGCAGTATTTT. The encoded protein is CASRGQGVSTDTQYF.

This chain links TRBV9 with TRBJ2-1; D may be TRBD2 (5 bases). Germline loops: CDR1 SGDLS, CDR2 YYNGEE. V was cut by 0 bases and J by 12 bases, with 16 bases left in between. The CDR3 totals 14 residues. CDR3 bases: TGTGCCAGCAGCGTAGTGTTAGATCGGGGTGTGCAGTTCTTC. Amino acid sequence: CASSVVLDRGVQFF.

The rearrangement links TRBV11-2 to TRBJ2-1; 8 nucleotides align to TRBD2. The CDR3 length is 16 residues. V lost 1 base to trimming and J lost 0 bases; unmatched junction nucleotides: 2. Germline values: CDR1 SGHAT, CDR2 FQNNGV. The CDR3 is CASSLAGTSSYNEQFF. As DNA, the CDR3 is TGTGCCAGCAGCTTAGCCGGGACTAGCTCCTACAATGAGCAGTTCTTC. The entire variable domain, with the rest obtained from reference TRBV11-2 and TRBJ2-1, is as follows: EAGVAQSPRYKIIEKRQSVAFWCNPISGHATLYWYQQILGQGPKLLIQFQNNGVVDDSQLPKDRFSAERLKGVDSTLKIQPAKLEDSAVYLCASSLAGTSSYNEQFFGPGTRLTVL.

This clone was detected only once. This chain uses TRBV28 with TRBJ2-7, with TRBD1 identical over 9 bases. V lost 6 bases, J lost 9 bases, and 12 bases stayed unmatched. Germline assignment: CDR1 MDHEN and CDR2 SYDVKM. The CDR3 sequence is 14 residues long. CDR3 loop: CASRAGTGHQWQYF. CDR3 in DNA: TGTGCCAGCAGGGCCGGGACAGGGCATCAGTGGCAGTACTTC.